This TCR beta chain was sequenced during a study of cytomegalovirus exposure and HLA in healthy donors listed by TCRdb under 2017. About the study as a whole: An earlier analysis of roughly 610 of the donors reported about 300 Gb of sequence data and 117 million unique TCR beta sequences obtained from around 190 million T cells. An early release that covered about 600 HLA-typed donors contained around 300 gigabases of sequencing data and around 85 million unique TCR sequences. The genetic ancestry cluster associated with self-reported Caucasian donors included roughly 84% of the roughly 410 genotyped donors. The aim of the study was to test whether cataloging public T cell receptors could identify signatures of past pathogen exposure. The study used immunosequencing to profile the T cell repertoires of several hundred subjects and linked those repertoires to cytomegalovirus serostatus. Along with the roughly 670-subject first cohort, a separate validation cohort of over a hundred different subjects was used. The study combined high-throughput TCR immunosequencing, statistical association of individual TCRs with disease status, and machine learning to predict cytomegalovirus infection status. A later analysis re-examined previously published TCR beta repertoires from just over 650 donors and added high-resolution HLA genotyping to investigate patterns of TCR occurrence. In the later analysis, no new phenotypic data were used to find candidate immune exposures; instead, reliance was placed on TCR beta sequences and their occurrence across donors. In an earlier analysis of 550 to 700 of the donors, high-throughput TCR beta sequencing was used to judge whether each TCR beta V gene segment behaved as functional or pseudogenic. Alongside the repertoire data, information on donor age, sex, ethnicity and CMV serostatus was compiled. A later genetic analysis used genome-wide SNP genotypes for 398 of the 666 donors, treating that subset as a discovery cohort. All discovery cohort repertoires had been generated using a single sequencing platform. Both class I and class II loci were covered by HLA typing, at four-digit resolution. Typing coverage varied by locus: roughly 620-640 donors for A, B, C, DRB1 and DQB1; roughly 510 for DQA1; approximately 570 for DPA1; roughly 470 for DPB1. Several DR-DQ haplotypes were treated as single units for association and clustering because of strong linkage in the cohort. Across approximately 400 genotyped donors of the cohort, an average of roughly 250,000 unique TCR beta nucleotide sequences per donor were sequenced, and roughly 20% of those sequences were non-productive. The full study reports these points: It was suggested by the authors that the approach could potentially be generalized to other disease states and immunological phenotypes. A later analysis associated 15,000 to 20,000 TCR beta sequences with specific HLA alleles at a false discovery rate of 0.05. According to a later analysis, TCR association rates differed among HLA loci, with DRB1 alleles showing the most associated TCRs and HLA-C alleles showing the fewest. In a later genetic analysis, fewer N-insertions in productive TCRs were reported among donors in an Asian-associated ancestry cluster than the roughly 670-donor mean. CMV serostatus was the only immune exposure information available for the cohort. An earlier analysis of some 590 of the donors showed that most TCR beta V segments appeared in productive rearrangements either about 87% or about 30% of the time, which broadly matched IMGT annotations. Because the 87-base-pair reads could not distinguish some IMGT-functional V segments, including TRBV6-2 and TRBV6-3, those segments were excluded. A total of 150 to 200 TCR beta chains were listed by the study as associated with cytomegalovirus. The classifier was reported to diagnose cytomegalovirus status with high specificity and sensitivity in both the original cohort and the validation cohort. A further reported finding was that TCR beta sequences accurately predicted the HLA-A and HLA-B alleles for most subjects in the first cohort. In a later analysis, HLA-associated TCR beta chains showed more clonal expansion and lower generation probabilities than non-associated chains that were equally common. Most TCR sequences were seen in very few donors, while some public TCRs were found in many individuals. Most CMV-associated TCR beta chains appeared to be HLA-restricted in a later analysis, and the HLA associations seemed to be driven largely by CMV exposure. According to a later analysis, parvovirus B19, influenza, CMV and Epstein-Barr virus appeared linked to several top co-occurrence clusters. The cohort was sequenced for TCR beta chains only, and without alpha or paired-chain data the features that could be detected were limited. A cluster of highly shared sequence variants was judged likely to be a technical artifact of the sequencing pipeline. HLA typing was unavailable for some donors at each locus, so association tests used only the typed subset. Assigning TCR associations to individual alleles was difficult when HLA alleles, especially DR and DQ, strongly co-occurred. Presence/absence analyses assumed roughly uniform sequencing depth across donors, an assumption that may not hold. An association between a missense DCLRE1C variant and V-gene and J-gene trimming of TCR beta chains was found in a later genetic analysis and replicated in an independent cohort. Three of the identified cytomegalovirus-associated TCR beta chains were confirmed in vitro to be specific for cytomegalovirus antigens. The earlier analysis of approximately 540 of the donors excluded roughly 17 rarely observed V segments, including chromosome 9 orphons, because counts were too low. Linkage disequilibrium might explain the correlated functional status among segregating V segments, but an unknown experimental factor could not be excluded.

Preparation of the library involved the immunoSEQ multiplex PCR assay. For the multiplex PCR, a mixture combining 60 forward primers for TCR Vbeta segments and 13 reverse primers for TCR Jbeta segments was used. The CDR3 region of rearranged TCR beta genes was amplified from genomic DNA by a multiplex PCR assay. The amplified TCR beta libraries were sequenced on the Illumina HiSeq System as 87-base-pair reads. The authors' analysis ran thus. Across the 500 to 700 repertoires, a later analysis counted roughly 84 million unique TCR beta chains, roughly 11 million of which were shared by at least two donors. Raw reads were error-corrected and collapsed into unique sequences by a nearest-neighbor algorithm in which closely related sequences were merged to remove PCR and sequencing errors. V, D and J gene segments were assigned by aligning CDR3 sequences to IMGT reference sequences. For a sequence to be retained, a match of at least six nucleotides was required to both a V gene segment and a J gene segment. Rearrangements were classified as productive when the CDR3 lacked stop codons and remained in frame with V and J, and all other rearrangements were classified as non-productive. Following IMGT convention, CDR3 was defined as the stretch from the second conserved V-encoded cysteine to the conserved J-encoded phenylalanine. In an earlier analysis of just under 600 of the donors, sequences lacking an unambiguous match to a single V gene segment were excluded. In an earlier analysis of around 600 of the donors, V segments were called functional above 56.7% productive rearrangements and were called segregating when the between-donor standard deviation exceeded 5%. A statistical classification framework was developed to diagnose cytomegalovirus status using the catalog of TCR beta chain sequences. In a later analysis, TCR nucleotide sequences were compared against IMGT/GENE-DB human TR gene sequences so that V and J genes could be assigned. In a later analysis, CDR3 sequences and most-parsimonious VDJ recombination scenarios were assigned using the TCRdist pipeline. A later analysis defined each TCR beta chain by its CDR3 amino acid sequence plus V-gene family, and excluded reads lacking a unique V-gene family. In a later analysis, several hundred highly shared, low-generation-probability nucleotide sequences were removed to address suspected cross-contamination and a sequencing artifact. For each public chain, a later analysis derived a clonal expansion index from normalized ranks of inferred template counts within each repertoire. Generation probabilities in a later analysis came from a VDJ recombination model fitted to out-of-frame rearrangements, and those results were checked against IGoR. Hypergeometric tests were used in a later analysis to score TCR-TCR, TCR-HLA and TCR-CMV co-occurrence, with a repertoire-size bias correction applied to the TCR pairs. In a later analysis, false discovery rates were estimated by permuting HLA or CMV assignments 20 times. In a later analysis, co-occurring TCRs were grouped with DBSCAN, and TCRdist sequence similarity was added when clustering was performed within HLA-allele-positive subsets. Repertoires with fewer than 30,000 or more than 120,000 public chains were left out of co-occurrence clustering, as were four to six repertoires with anomalous nucleotide sharing. TCRdb holds this immuneACCESS table with in-frame rearrangements only. Some clones are missing; in checked studies, unresolved V genes explain under half, and the rest has no known cause. V and J calls and clone size follow that table, whereas D and trimming were derived from the DNA. The sample profile shows approximately 100,000 clones; approximately 72% of them were found once. The ten most abundant clones make up 9.5% to 13% of the sample.

The cohort consisted of 650 to 850 healthy bone marrow donors. Cohort members were all nominally healthy when sampled, although unrecorded immune exposures were likely present. The donor tested CMV seropositive, placing the donor among the 289 seropositive members of the cohort. Each donor provided a peripheral blood sample, and peripheral blood mononuclear cells were used for TCR beta sequencing. Genomic DNA extraction from the blood cell samples was performed with the Qiagen DNeasy Blood Extraction Kit. The CDR3 spans 13 residues, from the cysteine through the phenylalanine. Kept here is only the CDR3 DNA, which spans 39 bases and is read in frame from base 1. The V end loses 2 bases and the J end loses 2 bases, and a stretch of 8 bases separates them. Reading the germline V gene gives CDR1 SGDLS and CDR2 YYNGEE. With regard to this clone: The antigen this receptor binds is unknown. No quality values exist for individual bases; no much larger clone is one base distant.

Sample: PBMCs. The chain couples TRBV9 to TRBJ2-7, and TRBD1 may be the D gene, going by 6 matching bases. This clonotype was sampled from a young man in good health and CMV-seropositive. DNA sequence: TGTGCCAGCAGCGTCGGACAGACCTACGAGCAGTACTTC. This gives the protein CASSVGQTYEQYF.